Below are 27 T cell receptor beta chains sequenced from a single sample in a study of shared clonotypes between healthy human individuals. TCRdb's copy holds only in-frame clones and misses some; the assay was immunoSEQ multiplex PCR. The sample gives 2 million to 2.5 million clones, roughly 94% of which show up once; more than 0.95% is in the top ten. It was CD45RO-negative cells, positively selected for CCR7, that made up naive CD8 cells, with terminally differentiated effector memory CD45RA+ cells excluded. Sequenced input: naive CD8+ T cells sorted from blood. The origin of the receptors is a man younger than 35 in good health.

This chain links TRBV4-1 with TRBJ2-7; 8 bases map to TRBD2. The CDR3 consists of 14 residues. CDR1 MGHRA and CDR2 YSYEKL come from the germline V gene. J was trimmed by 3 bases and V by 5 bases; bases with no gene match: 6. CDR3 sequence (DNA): TGCGCCAGCAGCGACAGACTAGCGAGCTACGAGCAGTACTTC. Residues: CASSDRLASYEQYF.

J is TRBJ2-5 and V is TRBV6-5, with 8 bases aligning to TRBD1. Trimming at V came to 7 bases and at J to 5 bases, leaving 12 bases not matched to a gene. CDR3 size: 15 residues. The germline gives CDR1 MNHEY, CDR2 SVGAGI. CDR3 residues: CASTPSTGAGETQYF. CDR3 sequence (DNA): TGTGCCAGCACCCCTTCGACAGGGGCAGGGGAGACCCAGTACTTC.

CDR3 sequence reads: CASSFSQLLYEQYF. The DNA for the CDR3 is TGTGCCAGCAGCTTTTCCCAGCTTCTCTACGAGCAGTACTTC. The V call is TRBV11-2, the J call TRBJ2-7; unclear D gene. Trimming took off 3 bases at V and 3 bases at J, with 12 bases between the two ends. This CDR3 region has 14 residues. Germline CDR1 reads SGHAT; CDR2 reads FQNNGV.

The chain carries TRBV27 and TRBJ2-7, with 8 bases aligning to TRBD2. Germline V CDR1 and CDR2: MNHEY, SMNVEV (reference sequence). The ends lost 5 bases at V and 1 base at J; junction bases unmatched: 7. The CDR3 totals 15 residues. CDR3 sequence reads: CASSQVAGRSYEQYF. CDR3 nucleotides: TGTGCCAGCAGTCAAGTAGCGGGACGTTCCTACGAGCAGTACTTC.

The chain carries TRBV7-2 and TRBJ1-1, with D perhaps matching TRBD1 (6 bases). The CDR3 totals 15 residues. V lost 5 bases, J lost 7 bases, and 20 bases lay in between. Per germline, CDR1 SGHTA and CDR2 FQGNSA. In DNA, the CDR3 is TGTGCCAGCAGCCCTGGCCGGGGGGGCTTTTTTGAAGCTTTCTTT. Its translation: CASSPGRGGFFEAFF.

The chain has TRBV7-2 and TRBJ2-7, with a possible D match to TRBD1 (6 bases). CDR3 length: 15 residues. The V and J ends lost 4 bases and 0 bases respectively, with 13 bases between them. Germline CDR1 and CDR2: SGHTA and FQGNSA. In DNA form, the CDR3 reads TGTGCCAGCAGCTCTGGGACATTTTTCTCCTACGAGCAGTACTTC. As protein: CASSSGTFFSYEQYF. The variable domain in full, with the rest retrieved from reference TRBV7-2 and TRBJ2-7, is GAGVSQSPSNKVTEKGKDVELRCDPISGHTALYWYRQSLGQGLEFLIYFQGNSAPDKSGLPSDRFSAERTGGSVSTLTIQRTQQEDSAVYLCASSSGTFFSYEQYFGPGTRLTVT.

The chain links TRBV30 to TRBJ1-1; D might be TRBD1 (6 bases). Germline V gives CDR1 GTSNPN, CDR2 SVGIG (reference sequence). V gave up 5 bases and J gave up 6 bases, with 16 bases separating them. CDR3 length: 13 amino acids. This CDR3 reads CAWVPTGRPEAFF. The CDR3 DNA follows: TGTGCCTGGGTCCCGACAGGTAGACCTGAAGCTTTCTTT.

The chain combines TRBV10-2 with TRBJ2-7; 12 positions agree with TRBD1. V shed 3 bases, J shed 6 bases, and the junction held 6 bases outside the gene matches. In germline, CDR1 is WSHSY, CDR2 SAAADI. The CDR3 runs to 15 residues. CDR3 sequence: CASSEGTGGLGEQYF. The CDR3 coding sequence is TGCGCCAGCAGTGAAGGGACAGGGGGCTTGGGCGAGCAGTACTTC.

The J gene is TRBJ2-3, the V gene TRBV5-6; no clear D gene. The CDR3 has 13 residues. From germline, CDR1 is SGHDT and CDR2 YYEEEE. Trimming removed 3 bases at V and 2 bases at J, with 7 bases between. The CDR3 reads CASSSSNTDTQYF. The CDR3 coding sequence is TGTGCCAGCAGCTCGTCTAACACAGATACGCAGTATTTT.

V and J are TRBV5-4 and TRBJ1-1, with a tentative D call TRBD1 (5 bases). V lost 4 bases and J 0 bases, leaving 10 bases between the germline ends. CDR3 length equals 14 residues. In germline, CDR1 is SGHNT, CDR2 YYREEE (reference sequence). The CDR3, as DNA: TGTGCCAGCAGCCGGACAAGCATGAACACTGAAGCTTTCTTT. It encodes CASSRTSMNTEAFF.

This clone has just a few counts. The CDR3 here is CSVEVGYNNEQFF. For the CDR3, the DNA is TGCAGCGTTGAAGTGGGCTACAACAATGAGCAGTTCTTC. The rearrangement uses TRBV29-1 and TRBJ2-1, with D unclear. Germline V gene sequence: CDR1 SQVTM, CDR2 ANQGSEA. Trimming removed 1 base at V and 5 bases at J, with 9 bases between. The CDR3 is 13 residues long.

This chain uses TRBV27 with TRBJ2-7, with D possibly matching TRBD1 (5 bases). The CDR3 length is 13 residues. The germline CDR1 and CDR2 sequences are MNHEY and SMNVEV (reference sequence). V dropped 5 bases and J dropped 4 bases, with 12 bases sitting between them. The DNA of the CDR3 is TGTGCCAGCAGTCAAACAGGTTTTTACGAGCAGTACTTC. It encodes CASSQTGFYEQYF.

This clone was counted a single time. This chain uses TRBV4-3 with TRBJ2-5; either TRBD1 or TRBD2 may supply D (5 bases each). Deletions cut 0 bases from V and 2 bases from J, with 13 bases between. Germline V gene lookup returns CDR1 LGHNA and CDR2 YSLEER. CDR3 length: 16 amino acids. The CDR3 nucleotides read TGCGCCAGCAGCCAAGATTTGGGGGAGTCACAAGAGACCCAGTACTTC. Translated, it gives CASSQDLGESQETQYF.

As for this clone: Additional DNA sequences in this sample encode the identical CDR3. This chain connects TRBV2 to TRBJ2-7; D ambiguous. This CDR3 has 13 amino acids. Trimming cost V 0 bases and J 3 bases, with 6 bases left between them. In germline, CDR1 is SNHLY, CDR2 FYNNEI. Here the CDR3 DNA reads TGTGCCAGCAGTGAAGCGGGGAACTACGAGCAGTACTTC. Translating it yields CASSEAGNYEQYF.

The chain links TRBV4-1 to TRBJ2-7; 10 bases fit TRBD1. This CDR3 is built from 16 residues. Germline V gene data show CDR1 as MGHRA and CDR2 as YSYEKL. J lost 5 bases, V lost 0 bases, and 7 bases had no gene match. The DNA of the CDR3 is TGCGCCAGCAGCCAAGATCTGGGACAGGGGATAGACGAGCAGTACTTC. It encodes CASSQDLGQGIDEQYF.

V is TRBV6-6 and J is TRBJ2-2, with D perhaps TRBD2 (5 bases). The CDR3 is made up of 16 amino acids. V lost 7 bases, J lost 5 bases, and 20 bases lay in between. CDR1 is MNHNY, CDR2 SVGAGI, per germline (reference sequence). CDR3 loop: CASTEPGPGITGELFF. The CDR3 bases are TGTGCCAGCACCGAACCGGGCCCGGGGATAACCGGGGAGCTGTTTTTT.

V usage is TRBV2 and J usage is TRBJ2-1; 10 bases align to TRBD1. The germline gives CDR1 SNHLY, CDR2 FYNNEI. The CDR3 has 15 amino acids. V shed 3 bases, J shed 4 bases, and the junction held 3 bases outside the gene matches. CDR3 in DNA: TGTGCCAGCAGTGAGGACAGGGGGGATTACAATGAGCAGTTCTTC. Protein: CASSEDRGDYNEQFF.

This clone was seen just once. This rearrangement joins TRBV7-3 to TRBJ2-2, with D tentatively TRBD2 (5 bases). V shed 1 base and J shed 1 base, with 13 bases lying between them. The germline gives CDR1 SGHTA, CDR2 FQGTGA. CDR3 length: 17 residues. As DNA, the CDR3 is TGTGCCAGCAGCTTAAGAGGAGGAACTCTGAACACCGGGGAGCTGTTTTTT. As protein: CASSLRGGTLNTGELFF.

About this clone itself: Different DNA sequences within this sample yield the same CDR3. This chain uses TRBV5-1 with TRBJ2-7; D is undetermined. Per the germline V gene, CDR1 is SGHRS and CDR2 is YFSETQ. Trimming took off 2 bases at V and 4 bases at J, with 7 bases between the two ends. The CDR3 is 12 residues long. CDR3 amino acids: CASSFVGYEQYF. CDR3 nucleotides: TGCGCCAGCAGCTTTGTTGGTTACGAGCAGTACTTC.

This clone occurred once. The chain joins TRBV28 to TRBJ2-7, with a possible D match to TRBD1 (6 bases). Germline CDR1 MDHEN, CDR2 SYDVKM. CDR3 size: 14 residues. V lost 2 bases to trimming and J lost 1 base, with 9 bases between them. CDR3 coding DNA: TGTGCCAGCAGTTTAAGTGGACAGTCCTACGAGCAGTACTTC. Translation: CASSLSGQSYEQYF.

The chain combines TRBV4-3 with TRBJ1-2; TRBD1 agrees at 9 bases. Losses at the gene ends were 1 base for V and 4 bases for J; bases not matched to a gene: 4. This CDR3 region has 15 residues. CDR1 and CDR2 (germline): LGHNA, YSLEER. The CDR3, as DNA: TGCGCCAGCAGCCAAGCCACAGGGGGCAGCTATGGCTACACCTTC. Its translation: CASSQATGGSYGYTF.

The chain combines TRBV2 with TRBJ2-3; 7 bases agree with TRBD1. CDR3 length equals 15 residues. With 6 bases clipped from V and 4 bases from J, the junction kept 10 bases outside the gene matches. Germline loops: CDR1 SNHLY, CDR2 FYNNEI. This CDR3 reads CASRTRGYDADTQYF. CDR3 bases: TGTGCCAGCAGAACCAGGGGGTATGACGCAGATACGCAGTATTTT.

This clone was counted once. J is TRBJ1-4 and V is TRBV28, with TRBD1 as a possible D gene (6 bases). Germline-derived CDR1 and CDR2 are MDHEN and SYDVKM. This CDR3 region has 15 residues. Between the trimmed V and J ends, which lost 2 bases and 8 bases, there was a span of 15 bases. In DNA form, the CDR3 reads TGTGCCAGCAGTTTAACGGCAGGGGTTAGGGAAAAACTGTTTTTT. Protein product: CASSLTAGVREKLFF. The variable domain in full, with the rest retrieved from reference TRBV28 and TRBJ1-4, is DVKVTQSSRYLVKRTGEKVFLECVQDMDHENMFWYRQDPGLGLRLIYFSYDVKMKEKGDIPEGYSVSREKKERFSLILESASTNQTSMYLCASSLTAGVREKLFFGSGTQLSVL.

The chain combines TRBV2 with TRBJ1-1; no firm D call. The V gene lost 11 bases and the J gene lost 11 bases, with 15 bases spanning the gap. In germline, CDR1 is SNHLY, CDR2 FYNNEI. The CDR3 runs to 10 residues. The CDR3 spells CALMEVWAFF. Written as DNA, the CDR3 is TGTGCCCTAATGGAGGTTTGGGCTTTCTTT.

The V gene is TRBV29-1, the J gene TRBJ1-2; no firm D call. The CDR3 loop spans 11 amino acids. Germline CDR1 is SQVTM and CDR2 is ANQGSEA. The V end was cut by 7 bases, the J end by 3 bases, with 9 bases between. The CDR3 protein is CSAAVHYGYTF. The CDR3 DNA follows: TGCAGCGCCGCGGTACACTATGGCTACACCTTC.

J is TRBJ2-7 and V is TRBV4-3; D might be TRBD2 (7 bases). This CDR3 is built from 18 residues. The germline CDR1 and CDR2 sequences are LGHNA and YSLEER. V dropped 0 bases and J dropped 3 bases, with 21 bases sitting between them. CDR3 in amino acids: CASSQDHTGGKYFYEQYF. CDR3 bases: TGCGCCAGCAGCCAAGATCACACGGGGGGCAAATACTTCTACGAGCAGTACTTC.

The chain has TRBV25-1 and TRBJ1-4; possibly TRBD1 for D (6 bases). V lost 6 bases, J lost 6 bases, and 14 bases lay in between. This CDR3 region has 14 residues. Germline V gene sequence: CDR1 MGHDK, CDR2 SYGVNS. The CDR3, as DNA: TGTGCCAGCAGGGTTGTAGGGGGGGATGAAAAACTGTTTTTT. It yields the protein CASRVVGGDEKLFF.